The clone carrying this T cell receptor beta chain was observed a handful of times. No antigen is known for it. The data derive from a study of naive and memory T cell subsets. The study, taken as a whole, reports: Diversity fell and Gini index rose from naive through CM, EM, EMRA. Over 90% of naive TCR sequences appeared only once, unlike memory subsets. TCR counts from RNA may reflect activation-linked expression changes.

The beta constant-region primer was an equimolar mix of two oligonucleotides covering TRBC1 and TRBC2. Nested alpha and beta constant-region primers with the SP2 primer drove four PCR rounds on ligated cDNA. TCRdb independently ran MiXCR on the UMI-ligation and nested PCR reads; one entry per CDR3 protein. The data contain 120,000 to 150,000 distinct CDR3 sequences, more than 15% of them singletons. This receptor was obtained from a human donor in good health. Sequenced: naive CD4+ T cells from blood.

In nucleotides, the CDR3 is TGTGCCAGCTCACCAATGACTAGCGAAAGCACAGATACGCAGTATTTT. The encoded protein is CASSPMTSESTDTQYF. The chain has TRBV18 and TRBJ2-3; 8 bases are shared with TRBD2. Trimming cost V 2 bases and J 0 bases; bases outside gene matches: 4. CDR1 KGHSH and CDR2 LQKENI come from the germline V gene. The CDR3 covers 16 residues. Based on the CDR3 plus reference TRBV18 and TRBJ2-3, the full variable domain is NAGVMQNPRHLVRRRGQEARLRCSPMKGHSHVYWYRQLPEEGLKFMVYLQKENIIDESGMPKERFSAEFPKEGPSILRIQQVVRGDSAAYFCASSPMTSESTDTQYFGPGTRLTVL.